This is a list of T cell receptor beta chains from one sample in a study of control samples from healthy donors and cancer patients. Assay used: immunoSEQ multiplex PCR; TCRdb lists only in-frame clones, some missing. The sample lists some 140,000 clones; over 85% were seen once. The specimen was blood. The receptors stem from a middle-aged man in good health. Each CDR3 is given with its conserved first and last residue. The D gene is left open where the match is weak. Not every row has a clone size; where given, it reads once, few, many or a size class.

J | D | size | V | DNA | CDR3
TRBJ1-5 | TRBD1 | . | TRBV2 | TGTGCCAGCAGGGGTCCCGGGACAGGGGTCCAGCCCCAGCATTTT | CASRGPGTGVQPQHF
TRBJ1-2 | TRBD1 | . | TRBV18 | TGTGCCAGCTCATCCGACAGGGGTGGCTACACCTTC | CASSSDRGGYTF
TRBJ1-2 | . | . | TRBV6-8 | TGTGCCAGCATCTACGGGGGGGCTCAGAACTATGGCTACACCTTC | CASIYGGAQNYGYTF
TRBJ2-3 | . | . | TRBV11-3 | TGTGCCAGCAGCCCGGGAACAGGTTCCCGCACAGATACGCAGTATTTT | CASSPGTGSRTDTQYF
TRBJ1-5 | . | . | TRBV20-1 | TGCAGTGCTAGTTCCGGTAATCAGCCCCAGCATTTT | CSASSGNQPQHF
TRBJ2-5 | . | . | TRBV5-4 | TGTGCCAGCAGCTTGGACAGGGTCAAGACCCAGTACTTC | CASSLDRVKTQYF
TRBJ2-3 | . | . | TRBV27 | TGTGCCAGCAGGCACGAACAGGTTAGCACAGATACGCAGTATTTT | CASRHEQVSTDTQYF
TRBJ1-2 | . | . | TRBV23-1 | TGCGCCAGCAGTCAATCGAGACTTAACTATGGCTACACCTTC | CASSQSRLNYGYTF
TRBJ1-5 | . | . | TRBV10-3 | TGTGCCATCAGTGAGGGGACACAGCCCCAGCATTTT | CAISEGTQPQHF
TRBJ2-2 | . | once | TRBV5-5 | TGTGCCAGCAGCCCCCCAGGACTGAGCACCGGGGAGCTGTTTTTT | CASSPPGLSTGELFF
TRBJ2-2 | TRBD2 | . | TRBV7-2 | TGTGCCAGCAGCTTAGGTGGGGGGGTGTCCACCGGGGAGCTGTTTTTT | CASSLGGGVSTGELFF
TRBJ2-7 | . | once | TRBV27 | TGTGCCAGCGTTAGACTAGTTGGAGCTGCCGAGCAGTACTTC | CASVRLVGAAEQYF
TRBJ2-7 | TRBD2 | . | TRBV27 | TGTGCCAGCAGCCAGAGAGCGGGGCCGTCCTACGAGCAGTACTTC | CASSQRAGPSYEQYF
TRBJ1-4 | TRBD1 | . | TRBV18 | TGTGCCAGCTCACGTGTACAGGGGGATCACCGGAGTACTAATGAAAAACTGTTTTTT | CASSRVQGDHRSTNEKLFF
TRBJ2-1 | . | . | TRBV27 | TGTGCCAGCAGTTTAAGCTCCTCTAACTCCTACAATGAGCAGTTCTTC | CASSLSSSNSYNEQFF
TRBJ1-2 | . | . | TRBV7-2 | TGTGCCAGCAGTTCTCCCACCGATACAGTGAAAAATGGCTACACCTTC | CASSSPTDTVKNGYTF
TRBJ2-7 | . | . | TRBV12-5 | TGTGCTAGTGGTTTAAACTACGAGCAGTACTTC | CASGLNYEQYF
TRBJ2-1 | TRBD1 | . | TRBV18 | TGTGCCAGCTCTCTAACCGGGACAGGGATCTACAATGAGCAGTTCTTC | CASSLTGTGIYNEQFF
TRBJ1-6 | . | . | TRBV5-6 | TGTGCCAGCAGCTTTTTGGGGGCCAAAGGGGCTTCACCCCTCCACTTT | CASSFLGAKGASPLHF
TRBJ1-1 | TRBD1 | . | TRBV7-9 | TGTGCCAGCAGCTTAGGGGACAGGGGTGGAGAAGCTTTCTTT | CASSLGDRGGEAFF
TRBJ2-1 | . | . | TRBV28 | TGTGCCAGCAGTTTAGAGGGTGAGCAGTTCTTC | CASSLEGEQFF
TRBJ2-2 | . | once | TRBV24-1 | TGTGCCACCAGTGATCCATCAAGCCCCGGGGAGCTGTTTTTT | CATSDPSSPGELFF
TRBJ2-3 | . | . | TRBV5-4 | TGTGCCAGCAGCCCTTTTAGGGGCCCTAGCACAGATACGCAGTATTTT | CASSPFRGPSTDTQYF
TRBJ2-3 | . | . | TRBV7-9 | TGTGCCAGCAGCTTCCGGGAGAGAGCAGATACGCAGTATTTT | CASSFRERADTQYF
TRBJ2-7 | . | . | TRBV24-1 | TGTGCCACCAGTGTAGGCCTCTCCTACGAGCAGTACTTC | CATSVGLSYEQYF
TRBJ1-2 | . | . | TRBV6-5 | TGTGCCAGCACCCCGGGGAGGGCCTATGGCTACACCTTC | CASTPGRAYGYTF
TRBJ1-1 | . | . | TRBV5-1 | TGCGCCAGCAGCCTGGAGGGGAATTCTGAAGCTTTCTTT | CASSLEGNSEAFF
TRBJ2-3 | . | . | TRBV9 | TGTGCCAGCAGCGTAGTGGCGAAAGGGGAAGATACGCAGTATTTT | CASSVVAKGEDTQYF
TRBJ1-1 | TRBD1 | . | TRBV5-1 | TGCGCCAGCAGCATATTGGACAGGGGCGGCACTGAAGCTTTCTTT | CASSILDRGGTEAFF
TRBJ1-5 | . | few | TRBV19 | TGTGCCAGTAGTATTGAGAATCAGCCCCAGCATTTT | CASSIENQPQHF
TRBJ2-7 | . | . | TRBV29-1 | TGCAGCGTTGTGGGCGGCTCCTACGAGCAGTACTTC | CSVVGGSYEQYF
TRBJ2-6 | . | . | TRBV30 | TGTGCCTGCCAGGGTGCTGGGGCCAACGTCCTGACTTTC | CACQGAGANVLTF
TRBJ1-2 | . | . | TRBV4-1 | TGCGCCAGCAGCCAAGCTCAGGTGGGATTAAGGCCTGGCTACACCTTC | CASSQAQVGLRPGYTF
TRBJ2-1 | TRBD2 | . | TRBV3-1/TRBV3-2 | TGTGCCAGCAGCCAAGATAGTCTAGCGGGGGGCCTGGATGAGCAGTTCTTC | CASSQDSLAGGLDEQFF
TRBJ1-2 | TRBD1 | many | TRBV30 | TGTGCCTGGGTCGGTCCAGGGGGCTATGGCTACACCTTC | CAWVGPGGYGYTF
TRBJ1-2 | TRBD1 | . | TRBV24-1 | TGTGCCACCAGTGCCCTGACAGGGACGAACTATGGCTACACCTTC | CATSALTGTNYGYTF
TRBJ2-2 | TRBD1 | . | TRBV7-8 | TGTGCCAGCAGCTTAGGGGGACAGGGCACCGGGGAGCTGTTTTTT | CASSLGGQGTGELFF
TRBJ1-5 | TRBD1 | . | TRBV15 | TGTGCCACCAGCAGAGATTGGGACAGCTCAGGTCAGCCCCAGCATTTT | CATSRDWDSSGQPQHF
TRBJ2-3 | TRBD2 | . | TRBV30 | TGTGCCTGGAGGAAGGCTAGCGGGGGAGATACGCAGTATTTT | CAWRKASGGDTQYF
TRBJ1-2 | TRBD1 | . | TRBV9 | TGTGCCAGCAGCGTAACAGGGGGGATCGGCTATGGCTACACCTTC | CASSVTGGIGYGYTF
TRBJ2-2 | TRBD1 | once | TRBV27 | TGTGCCAGCAGTTTGGACAGGGGTCCCGGGGAGCTGTTTTTT | CASSLDRGPGELFF
TRBJ1-1 | . | once | TRBV28 | TGTGCCAGCAGCCCAGGGGCGCGCGGAGCTTTCTTT | CASSPGARGAFF
TRBJ1-5 | . | . | TRBV7-6 | TGTGCCAGCAGCTTAGATCAGGGTGGCAATCAGCCCCAGCATTTT | CASSLDQGGNQPQHF
TRBJ2-1 | . | . | TRBV6-6 | TGTGCCAGCAACATACAGGGTGTACGGTACAATGAGCAGTTCTTC | CASNIQGVRYNEQFF
TRBJ1-1 | . | . | TRBV12-3/TRBV12-4 | TGTGCCAGCAGTCCTCCTAACACTGAAGCTTTCTTT | CASSPPNTEAFF
TRBJ1-6 | . | . | TRBV27 | TGTGCCAGCAGTGGTGTGGGGGGTAATTCACCCCTCCACTTT | CASSGVGGNSPLHF
TRBJ1-4 | . | . | TRBV5-1 | TGCGCCAGCAGCCCCGGGCGGGGGACTAATGAAAAACTGTTTTTT | CASSPGRGTNEKLFF
TRBJ2-2 | TRBD2 | . | TRBV19 | TGTGCCAGTAGTTCCCGGGAGGCGCTAAACACCGGGGAGCTGTTTTTT | CASSSREALNTGELFF
TRBJ1-5 | TRBD1 | . | TRBV19 | TGTGCCAGTAGTCGACAGGGCGGGGAGCCCCAGCATTTT | CASSRQGGEPQHF